What follows are 9 T cell receptor beta chains derived from one specimen sequenced in a study of cytotoxic CD8 clonotypes in ibrutinib-treated CLL. Profiling relied on immunoSEQ multiplex PCR, and the TCRdb table lists in-frame clones only, not all of them. The repertoire includes around 310,000 clones, around four fifths of them detected once, and over 5% sits in the top ten. The sequencing used PBMCs, collected before ibrutinib treatment. All receptors come from a human donor with chronic lymphocytic leukemia.

The rearrangement links TRBV6-5 to TRBJ1-1; 7 positions match TRBD1. The CDR3 runs to 13 residues. The V and J ends lost 6 bases and 11 bases, in that order; junction bases with no gene match: 12. Germline V CDR1 and CDR2: MNHEY, SVGAGI. CDR3 sequence reads: CASSRGGTFGAFF. The DNA of the CDR3 is TGTGCCAGCAGCCGAGGGGGCACCTTTGGCGCTTTCTTT.

This chain joins TRBV7-9 and TRBJ2-7, with 9 bases identical to TRBD1. The CDR3 is 14 amino acids. Germline V gene lookup returns CDR1 SEHNR and CDR2 FQNEAQ (reference sequence). V lost 4 bases, J lost 2 bases, and 3 bases stayed unmatched. The DNA for the CDR3 is TGTGCCAGCAGCTCTACAGGGGGCACCTACGAGCAGTACTTC. It translates to CASSSTGGTYEQYF. Together with reference TRBV7-9 and TRBJ2-7, the CDR3 gives the full variable domain: DTGVSQNPRHKITKRGQNVTFRCDPISEHNRLYWYRQTLGQGPEFLTYFQNEAQLEKSRLLSDRFSAERPKGSFSTLEIQRTEQGDSAMYLCASSSTGGTYEQYFGPGTRLTVT.

The V gene is TRBV15, the J gene TRBJ1-1; D is unclear. This CDR3 has 12 residues. The germline V and J ends were trimmed by 4 bases and 1 base, with 4 bases remaining between them. Germline values: CDR1 LNHNV, CDR2 YYDKDF (reference sequence). CDR3: CATSTRNTEAFF. The CDR3 nucleotides are TGTGCCACCAGCACCCGGAACACTGAAGCTTTCTTT.

The chain has TRBV28 and TRBJ2-3; 12 bases line up with TRBD2. The junction had 16 bases not matched to a gene; V was cut back by 7 bases and J by 5 bases. Germline V gene lookup returns CDR1 MDHEN and CDR2 SYDVKM. This CDR3 has 18 residues. The CDR3 DNA reads as TGTGCCAGCACCCCAAAGGGGGTACTAGCGGGAGGAAGAGATACGCAGTATTTT. It specifies CASTPKGVLAGGRDTQYF. Supplemented by reference TRBV28 and TRBJ2-3, the full variable domain reads DVKVTQSSRYLVKRTGEKVFLECVQDMDHENMFWYRQDPGLGLRLIYFSYDVKMKEKGDIPEGYSVSREKKERFSLILESASTNQTSMYLCASTPKGVLAGGRDTQYFGPGTRLTVL.

V and J are TRBV11-2 and TRBJ2-2; unclear D gene. Trimming left V 0 bases short and J 6 bases short, with 8 bases between. The CDR3 is made up of 14 amino acids. Germline values: CDR1 SGHAT, CDR2 FQNNGV. Here the CDR3 reads CASSLDVGSGELFF. DNA of the CDR3: TGTGCCAGCAGCTTAGATGTGGGTTCCGGGGAGCTGTTTTTT. The full variable domain, its missing parts supplied by reference TRBV11-2 and TRBJ2-2, is EAGVAQSPRYKIIEKRQSVAFWCNPISGHATLYWYQQILGQGPKLLIQFQNNGVVDDSQLPKDRFSAERLKGVDSTLKIQPAKLEDSAVYLCASSLDVGSGELFFGEGSRLTVL.

The CDR3 region is CAIFWADEQFF. The CDR3 DNA follows: TGTGCCATCTTCTGGGCGGATGAGCAGTTCTTC. This sequence joins TRBV7-9 and TRBJ2-1; no clear D. CDR3 length equals 11 residues. Trimming cost V 10 bases and J 8 bases, with 12 bases left between them. Germline CDR1 reads SEHNR; CDR2 reads FQNEAQ (reference sequence). Together with reference TRBV7-9 and TRBJ2-1, the CDR3 gives the full variable domain: DTGVSQNPRHKITKRGQNVTFRCDPISEHNRLYWYRQTLGQGPEFLTYFQNEAQLEKSRLLSDRFSAERPKGSFSTLEIQRTEQGDSAMYLCAIFWADEQFFGPGTRLTVL.

The count of this clone is one. The chain recombines TRBV18 with TRBJ2-5; D might be TRBD1 or TRBD2, each matching 5 bases. CDR3 size: 13 residues. Germline values: CDR1 KGHSH, CDR2 LQKENI. The V end was cut by 5 bases, the J end by 5 bases, with 12 bases between. CDR3 sequence: CASSGTWGETQYF. In nucleotides, the CDR3 is TGTGCCAGCTCAGGGACGTGGGGCGAGACCCAGTACTTC.

This clone was seen a single time. This chain links TRBV7-6 with TRBJ2-7; no clear D gene. V shed 5 bases and J shed 4 bases, with 12 bases lying between them. This CDR3 spans 13 amino acids. CDR1 SGHVS and CDR2 FNYEAQ come from the germline V gene. CDR3 DNA sequence: TGTGCCAGCAGCCCCCAGGACGGGTACGAGCAGTACTTC. Protein: CASSPQDGYEQYF.

This clone was recorded only once. The V call is TRBV5-4, the J call TRBJ2-3; no definite D call. There are 12 residues in the CDR3. Germline loops: CDR1 SGHNT, CDR2 YYREEE (reference sequence). V lost 2 bases and J lost 7, with 8 bases in between. As DNA, the CDR3 is TGTGCCAGCAGCTTACTGGAAAATACGCAGTATTTT. This codes for CASSLLENTQYF.